The clone carrying this TCR beta chain was counted a few times. Antigen unknown. At one of its ends the junction is not consistent with the germline gene, which may arise from a read error. The record originates from a study of T cells after yellow fever vaccination. TCR cDNA, made by 5'RACE template switching, carried an added universal primer site and UMIs. TCRdb used MiXCR to reprocess the 5' RACE reads, holding one entry per CDR3 protein. This sample carries about 160,000 distinct CDR3 sequences, around 7.2% of them seen once, and the ten largest clones take about 2.5%. Study-level results: The secondary T-cell response peaked on day 5, not day 15, but was weaker. The CD4 compartment and the CD8 compartment contained a small share of clonotypes in common.

The CDR3 sequence is 14 residues long. Germline V lookup: CDR1 DFQATT, CDR2 SNEGSKA (reference sequence). Sequenced here: CD4+ T cells sorted from PBMCs, sampled 5 days after the first yellow fever vaccination. This clonotype was obtained from a man aged 18 to 30 who received the YFV17D yellow fever vaccine. The rearrangement joins TRBV20-1 to TRBJ1-2; TRBD1 might be the D (5 bases). The CDR3 bases are TGCAGTGCTCGAGACAGTCGATACCTACATGGCTACACCTTC. As protein: CSARDSRYLHGYTF.